A selection of T cell receptor beta chains follows, all from one sample in a study of blood T cell repertoires in COVID-19. Profiling relied on immunoSEQ multiplex PCR, and the TCRdb table lists in-frame clones only, not all of them. The top ten hold approximately 3.8% of the sample, which has about 240,000 clones, 83% seen once. Source material: PBMCs or T cells enriched from blood (not recorded which). Receptors originate from a woman between 35 and 50 years old who had been exposed to COVID-19. Each CDR3 is given with its conserved first and last residue. The order of the fields is D gene, J gene, V gene, clone size, CDR3 length, CDR3 protein, CDR3 DNA. The D gene is left open where the match is weak. Rows may omit the clone size; those that give it use once, few, many or a size class.

D gene: .
J gene: TRBJ1-6
V gene: TRBV5-1
clone size: .
CDR3 length: 15
CDR3 protein: CASSPPGVLHSPLHF
CDR3 DNA: TGCGCCAGCAGCCCGCCGGGGGTGCTGCATTCACCCCTCCACTTT

D gene: .
J gene: TRBJ2-2
V gene: TRBV5-5
clone size: .
CDR3 length: 16
CDR3 protein: CASLSGGRPNTGELFF
CDR3 DNA: TGTGCCAGCTTATCCGGGGGACGGCCCAACACCGGGGAGCTGTTTTTT

D gene: .
J gene: TRBJ1-6
V gene: TRBV28
clone size: .
CDR3 length: 16
CDR3 protein: CASSWGGGTYNSPLHF
CDR3 DNA: TGTGCCAGCAGTTGGGGAGGGGGTACCTATAATTCACCCCTCCACTTT

D gene: .
J gene: TRBJ2-1
V gene: TRBV19
clone size: .
CDR3 length: 11
CDR3 protein: CASKGVNEQFF
CDR3 DNA: TGTGCCAGTAAGGGGGTGAATGAGCAGTTCTTC

D gene: TRBD2
J gene: TRBJ2-1
V gene: TRBV29-1
clone size: .
CDR3 length: 15
CDR3 protein: CSADMTSGAVNEQFF
CDR3 DNA: TGCAGCGCCGATATGACTAGCGGGGCGGTCAATGAGCAGTTCTTC

D gene: TRBD2
J gene: TRBJ2-7
V gene: TRBV6-2/TRBV6-3
clone size: .
CDR3 length: 15
CDR3 protein: CASSFPGLAGSEQYF
CDR3 DNA: TGTGCCAGCAGTTTCCCGGGACTAGCGGGGTCCGAGCAGTACTTC

D gene: TRBD1
J gene: TRBJ1-5
V gene: TRBV4-2
clone size: once
CDR3 length: 15
CDR3 protein: CASSQNRGSNQPQHF
CDR3 DNA: TGTGCCAGCAGCCAGAACAGGGGTAGCAATCAGCCCCAGCATTTT

D gene: .
J gene: TRBJ2-7
V gene: TRBV3-1/TRBV3-2
clone size: few
CDR3 length: 12
CDR3 protein: CASPRPGYEQYF
CDR3 DNA: TGTGCCAGCCCCCGCCCAGGGTACGAGCAGTACTTC

D gene: TRBD1
J gene: TRBJ1-6
V gene: TRBV4-2
clone size: .
CDR3 length: 16
CDR3 protein: CASSQPGQGYNSPLHF
CDR3 DNA: TGTGCCAGCAGCCAGCCGGGACAGGGCTATAATTCACCCCTCCACTTT

D gene: .
J gene: TRBJ2-2
V gene: TRBV7-2
clone size: .
CDR3 length: 13
CDR3 protein: CASSAQGSGELFF
CDR3 DNA: TGTGCCAGCAGCGCACAGGGCTCCGGGGAGCTGTTTTTT

D gene: .
J gene: TRBJ1-4
V gene: TRBV19
clone size: .
CDR3 length: 20
CDR3 protein: CASSPIEGWGERVTNEKLFF
CDR3 DNA: TGTGCCAGTAGTCCGATAGAGGGTTGGGGGGAGCGGGTAACTAATGAAAAACTGTTTTTT

D gene: TRBD1
J gene: TRBJ1-6
V gene: TRBV6-5
clone size: .
CDR3 length: 15
CDR3 protein: CASSYAGDRDSPLHF
CDR3 DNA: TGTGCCAGCAGTTACGCTGGGGACAGGGACTCACCCCTCCACTTT

D gene: TRBD2
J gene: TRBJ2-3
V gene: TRBV9
clone size: .
CDR3 length: 18
CDR3 protein: CASSPLGLAGASTDTQYF
CDR3 DNA: TGTGCCAGCAGCCCGCTGGGACTAGCGGGGGCCAGCACAGATACGCAGTATTTT

D gene: .
J gene: TRBJ1-2
V gene: TRBV7-9
clone size: .
CDR3 length: 14
CDR3 protein: CASSFPARPSGYTF
CDR3 DNA: TGTGCCAGCAGCTTTCCGGCCAGGCCGAGTGGCTACACCTTC

D gene: TRBD1
J gene: TRBJ1-2
V gene: TRBV6-2/TRBV6-3
clone size: .
CDR3 length: 15
CDR3 protein: CASSRTGQPNYGYTF
CDR3 DNA: TGTGCCAGCAGTCGGACAGGCCAGCCTAACTATGGCTACACCTTC

D gene: TRBD1
J gene: TRBJ1-6
V gene: TRBV7-3
clone size: .
CDR3 length: 15
CDR3 protein: CASSPSDRRNSPLHF
CDR3 DNA: TGTGCCAGCAGCCCTTCGGACAGGAGGAATTCACCCCTCCACTTT

D gene: .
J gene: TRBJ2-1
V gene: TRBV3-1/TRBV3-2
clone size: .
CDR3 length: 14
CDR3 protein: CASKLSRYYNEQFF
CDR3 DNA: TGTGCCAGCAAATTATCACGGTATTACAATGAGCAGTTCTTC

D gene: .
J gene: TRBJ1-1
V gene: TRBV11-1
clone size: .
CDR3 length: 14
CDR3 protein: CASSLAFRPGEAFF
CDR3 DNA: TGTGCCAGCAGCTTGGCTTTTAGGCCGGGTGAAGCTTTCTTT

D gene: .
J gene: TRBJ1-1
V gene: TRBV9
clone size: .
CDR3 length: 12
CDR3 protein: CASSGIEAEAFF
CDR3 DNA: TGTGCCAGCAGCGGGATAGAGGCTGAAGCTTTCTTT

D gene: .
J gene: TRBJ2-7
V gene: TRBV10-3
clone size: .
CDR3 length: 14
CDR3 protein: CAIRDLGATLEQYF
CDR3 DNA: TGTGCCATCAGGGACTTAGGAGCGACGTTGGAGCAGTACTTC

D gene: TRBD1
J gene: TRBJ1-1
V gene: TRBV4-2
clone size: .
CDR3 length: 15
CDR3 protein: CASSRGDRGNTEAFF
CDR3 DNA: TGTGCCAGCAGCCGGGGAGACAGGGGTAACACTGAAGCTTTCTTT

D gene: .
J gene: TRBJ2-1
V gene: TRBV5-1
clone size: .
CDR3 length: 13
CDR3 protein: CASSSGVYNEQFF
CDR3 DNA: TGCGCCAGCAGCTCCGGGGTTTACAATGAGCAGTTCTTC

D gene: .
J gene: TRBJ1-6
V gene: TRBV10-3
clone size: .
CDR3 length: 13
CDR3 protein: CAISSGVNSPLHF
CDR3 DNA: TGTGCCATCAGTAGCGGGGTTAATTCACCCCTCCACTTT

D gene: .
J gene: TRBJ1-1
V gene: TRBV2
clone size: .
CDR3 length: 13
CDR3 protein: CASSLSTNTEAFF
CDR3 DNA: TGTGCCAGCAGTCTAAGTACGAACACTGAAGCTTTCTTT

D gene: TRBD2
J gene: TRBJ2-3
V gene: TRBV7-2
clone size: .
CDR3 length: 15
CDR3 protein: CASSFRGGRTDTQYF
CDR3 DNA: TGTGCCAGCAGCTTTCGGGGGGGACGCACAGATACGCAGTATTTT

D gene: .
J gene: TRBJ2-2
V gene: TRBV3-1/TRBV3-2
clone size: .
CDR3 length: 13
CDR3 protein: CASSPRNTGELFF
CDR3 DNA: TGTGCCAGCAGCCCCAGAAACACCGGGGAGCTGTTTTTT

D gene: TRBD1
J gene: TRBJ2-7
V gene: TRBV13
clone size: .
CDR3 length: 14
CDR3 protein: CASSSSNSGGEQYF
CDR3 DNA: TGTGCCAGCAGCTCTAGCAATTCAGGGGGCGAGCAGTACTTC

D gene: TRBD2
J gene: TRBJ2-5
V gene: TRBV6-5
clone size: .
CDR3 length: 15
CDR3 protein: CASSYYTGRQETQYF
CDR3 DNA: TGTGCCAGCAGTTACTACACCGGGAGGCAAGAGACCCAGTACTTC

D gene: .
J gene: TRBJ1-4
V gene: TRBV6-6
clone size: .
CDR3 length: 13
CDR3 protein: CASSYDRPEKLFF
CDR3 DNA: TGTGCCAGCAGTTATGACAGACCTGAAAAACTGTTTTTT

D gene: .
J gene: TRBJ1-1
V gene: TRBV29-1
clone size: few
CDR3 length: 13
CDR3 protein: CSVEEYRVEGAFF
CDR3 DNA: TGCAGCGTTGAGGAGTACAGGGTCGAAGGAGCTTTCTTT

D gene: .
J gene: TRBJ1-6
V gene: TRBV5-4
clone size: .
CDR3 length: 15
CDR3 protein: CASSLLGAGNSPLHF
CDR3 DNA: TGTGCCAGCAGCTTGTTAGGGGCAGGGAATTCACCCCTCCACTTT

D gene: TRBD2
J gene: TRBJ2-7
V gene: TRBV4-3
clone size: .
CDR3 length: 19
CDR3 protein: CASSRGTLRRGGPYIEQYF
CDR3 DNA: TGCGCCAGCAGCCGAGGTACCCTTCGGCGGGGGGGGCCTTATATCGAGCAGTACTTC

D gene: .
J gene: TRBJ1-6
V gene: TRBV7-9
clone size: few
CDR3 length: 17
CDR3 protein: CASSLVADSSYNSPLHF
CDR3 DNA: TGTGCCAGCAGCTTAGTGGCGGACAGCTCCTATAATTCACCCCTCCACTTT

D gene: TRBD1
J gene: TRBJ1-1
V gene: TRBV5-1
clone size: .
CDR3 length: 14
CDR3 protein: CASSGGQENTEAFF
CDR3 DNA: TGCGCCAGCAGCGGCGGACAGGAGAACACTGAAGCTTTCTTT

D gene: .
J gene: TRBJ1-4
V gene: TRBV30
clone size: .
CDR3 length: 13
CDR3 protein: CAWSGGTNEKLFF
CDR3 DNA: TGTGCCTGGAGCGGGGGGACTAATGAAAAACTGTTTTTT

D gene: .
J gene: TRBJ2-1
V gene: TRBV29-1
clone size: .
CDR3 length: 17
CDR3 protein: CSVEEARGWGTYNEQFF
CDR3 DNA: TGCAGCGTTGAAGAAGCTAGGGGGTGGGGGACCTACAATGAGCAGTTCTTC

D gene: TRBD1
J gene: TRBJ1-5
V gene: TRBV4-1
clone size: .
CDR3 length: 14
CDR3 protein: CASSHGQGSQPQHF
CDR3 DNA: TGCGCCAGCAGCCACGGACAGGGGAGTCAGCCCCAGCATTTT

D gene: .
J gene: TRBJ2-6
V gene: TRBV4-3
clone size: once
CDR3 length: 14
CDR3 protein: CATSPGDGANVLTF
CDR3 DNA: TGCGCCACCAGCCCAGGGGACGGGGCCAACGTCCTGACTTTC

D gene: .
J gene: TRBJ1-1
V gene: TRBV6-5
clone size: .
CDR3 length: 14
CDR3 protein: CASSYSRLGTEAFF
CDR3 DNA: TGTGCCAGCAGTTACTCGAGGCTGGGCACTGAAGCTTTCTTT

D gene: .
J gene: TRBJ1-2
V gene: TRBV4-1
clone size: once
CDR3 length: 15
CDR3 protein: CASSQEMSGNYGYTF
CDR3 DNA: TGCGCCAGCAGCCAAGAAATGTCGGGAAACTATGGCTACACCTTC

D gene: .
J gene: TRBJ2-2
V gene: TRBV19
clone size: once
CDR3 length: 13
CDR3 protein: CASSWPNTGELFF
CDR3 DNA: TGTGCCAGTAGTTGGCCGAACACCGGGGAGCTGTTTTTT

D gene: TRBD1
J gene: TRBJ1-5
V gene: TRBV27
clone size: .
CDR3 length: 15
CDR3 protein: CASSDPRGRGQPQHF
CDR3 DNA: TGTGCCAGCAGTGACCCCAGGGGGCGAGGCCAGCCCCAGCATTTT

D gene: .
J gene: TRBJ1-5
V gene: TRBV2
clone size: .
CDR3 length: 15
CDR3 protein: CASSGQGSSNQPQHF
CDR3 DNA: TGTGCCAGCAGTGGTCAGGGGTCTAGCAATCAGCCCCAGCATTTT

D gene: TRBD1
J gene: TRBJ1-5
V gene: TRBV4-2
clone size: once
CDR3 length: 16
CDR3 protein: CASSQGQGPSNQPQHF
CDR3 DNA: TGTGCCAGCAGCCAGGGACAGGGTCCTAGCAATCAGCCCCAGCATTTT

D gene: .
J gene: TRBJ1-1
V gene: TRBV25-1
clone size: .
CDR3 length: 13
CDR3 protein: CASRHLQGTEAFF
CDR3 DNA: TGTGCCAGTCGACACCTCCAGGGCACTGAAGCTTTCTTT

D gene: .
J gene: TRBJ2-6
V gene: TRBV2
clone size: few
CDR3 length: 14
CDR3 protein: CATEGDSGANVLTF
CDR3 DNA: TGTGCCACTGAAGGAGACTCTGGGGCCAACGTCCTGACTTTC

D gene: .
J gene: TRBJ1-2
V gene: TRBV2
clone size: few
CDR3 length: 12
CDR3 protein: CARKPQGYGYTF
CDR3 DNA: TGTGCCAGAAAACCGCAGGGGTATGGCTACACCTTC

D gene: TRBD1
J gene: TRBJ1-3
V gene: TRBV6-1
clone size: .
CDR3 length: 16
CDR3 protein: CASSVEAGGNGNTIYF
CDR3 DNA: TGTGCCAGCAGTGTAGAGGCAGGGGGCAATGGAAACACCATATATTTT

D gene: TRBD1
J gene: TRBJ1-3
V gene: TRBV11-2
clone size: .
CDR3 length: 16
CDR3 protein: CASSLLGTDSGNTIYF
CDR3 DNA: TGTGCCAGCAGTCTCCTAGGGACAGACTCTGGAAACACCATATATTTT

D gene: TRBD2
J gene: TRBJ2-2
V gene: TRBV5-1
clone size: .
CDR3 length: 14
CDR3 protein: CASNTPSGAGELFF
CDR3 DNA: TGCGCCAGCAATACGCCTAGCGGGGCCGGGGAGCTGTTTTTT